Each of the 8 T cell receptor beta chains below was sequenced from the same sample in a study of early T cells in non-severe SARS-CoV-2 infection. In TCRdb, the 5' RACE reads were re-called with MiXCR into one record per CDR3 protein. The table lists tens of thousands of distinct CDR3 sequences, around 6.5% of them singletons. The material sequenced was whole blood, taken at baseline. These receptors came from an adult who was a healthcare worker with PCR-confirmed SARS-CoV-2 infection or an uninfected control (not recorded which).

This clonotype has at least ten counts. This chain uses TRBV6-2 or TRBV6-3 with TRBJ2-1; 7 positions match TRBD1. This CDR3 has 16 residues. The junction had 11 bases not matched to a gene; V was cut back by 5 bases and J by 4 bases. Per the germline V gene, CDR1 is MNHEY and CDR2 is SVGEGT. Here the CDR3 reads CASSRPTGAGYNEQFF. For the CDR3, the DNA is TGTGCCAGCAGTCGACCCACAGGGGCCGGGTACAATGAGCAGTTCTTC.

This chain links TRBV2 with TRBJ2-3; 9 positions agree with TRBD2. J lost 6 bases, V lost 7 bases, and 11 bases had no gene match. There are 15 residues in the CDR3. CDR1 is SNHLY, CDR2 FYNNEI, per germline. DNA of the CDR3: TGTGCCAGCACCCCGACGGCGGGGGGGATCGATACGCAGTATTTT. Its protein product is CASTPTAGGIDTQYF.

This clonotype was seen at least ten times. The rearrangement links TRBV6-5 to TRBJ1-2; 9 bases agree with TRBD1. The CDR3 contains 14 residues. The ends lost 7 bases at V and 0 bases at J; junction bases unmatched: 3. Germline V gene lookup returns CDR1 MNHEY and CDR2 SVGAGI. The CDR3 sequence is CASKRQGANYGYTF. In DNA, the CDR3 is TGTGCCAGCAAAAGACAGGGGGCTAACTATGGCTACACCTTC.

Many counts were recorded for this clonotype. V usage is TRBV12-3 or TRBV12-4 and J usage is TRBJ1-2, with unresolved D. This CDR3 has 14 amino acids. V was pared by 5 bases and J by 0 bases, with 10 bases between. The CDR3 loop reads CASSPHRANYGYTF. As DNA, the CDR3 is TGTGCCAGCAGTCCCCACCGTGCTAACTATGGCTACACCTTC.

In its sample, this clonotype was seen a few times. The chain employs TRBV7-6 and TRBJ2-5; D is ambiguous. The CDR3 extends over 12 amino acids. V was shortened by 3 bases and J by 4 bases, with 6 bases between the two germline ends. Germline lookup yields CDR1 SGHVS and CDR2 FNYEAQ. CDR3 sequence (DNA): TGTGCCAGCAGCTTTAGAGTAGAGACCCAGTACTTC. Translating it yields CASSFRVETQYF.

This clonotype was seen at least ten times. The V call is TRBV18, the J call TRBJ2-7; no definite D call. The CDR3 loop spans 11 amino acids. V shed 2 bases and J shed 7 bases, with 6 bases lying between them. The germline V gene has CDR1 KGHSH and CDR2 LQKENI. The CDR3 loop reads CASSPGVEQYF. CDR3 bases: TGTGCCAGCTCACCAGGGGTTGAGCAGTACTTC.

V is TRBV20-1 and J is TRBJ2-5; D is possibly TRBD2 (6 bases). The germline V gene encodes CDR1 DFQATT and CDR2 SNEGSKA (reference sequence). The V gene lost 3 bases and the J gene lost 5 bases, with 10 bases spanning the gap. The length of the CDR3 is 12 residues. The DNA of the CDR3 is TGCAGTGCTAGGCCAGGGAGGGAGACCCAGTACTTC. Residues: CSARPGRETQYF.

This clonotype was counted between two and nine times. The chain uses TRBV12-3 or TRBV12-4 and TRBJ1-2; D is unclear. Trimming removed 6 bases from V and 8 bases from J, with 19 bases in between. The length of the CDR3 is 14 residues. Written as DNA, the CDR3 is TGTGCCAGCAGCCCCCCCGAGGTGTTTGAGGGCTACACCTTC. Amino acid sequence: CASSPPEVFEGYTF.